The present T cell receptor (beta chain) was sequenced within a study of cytomegalovirus exposure and HLA in healthy donors. The PCR made use of 60 Vbeta and 13 Jbeta primers. TCRdb's copy holds only in-frame clones and misses some; the assay was immunoSEQ multiplex PCR. The sample consists of 140,000 or so clones, 82% of them appearing once. Looked up from germline, CDR1 is SGHRS and CDR2 is YFSETQ. The V gene lost 0 bases and the J gene lost 0 bases, with 7 bases spanning the gap. The CDR3 is 14 amino acids. As to this clone: Other DNA sequences in this sample translate to the same CDR3.

This TCR came from a woman aged 60-70 years in good health and CMV-seropositive. Sequencing used PBMCs. The chain uses TRBV5-1 and TRBJ2-7, with a possible D match to TRBD2 (5 bases). The chain's CDR3 is CASSLVGSSYEQYF. The CDR3 region has the DNA TGCGCCAGCAGCTTGGTTGGGAGCTCCTACGAGCAGTACTTC.